This TCR beta chain originates from a study of shared clonotypes between healthy human individuals. Study details: The cohort comprised a couple of women and a few men. Their ages spanned 18 to 49 years. Each donor's CD8 memory used one plate, CD8 naive two, each CD4 subset three.

Produced via immunoSEQ multiplex PCR; TCRdb's table is partial and in-frame only. Of about 2 million clones in the sample, 85% to 95% are singletons; the top ten hold around 1.1%. Naive CD8 cells were CD45RO-negative, positively selected for CCR7, excluding terminally differentiated effector memory CD45RA+ cells. The germline CDR1 and CDR2 sequences are SGHTA and FQGNSA. This CDR3 spans 14 amino acids. Trimming shortened V by 1 base and J by 1 base, and 5 bases separated the two germline ends. Study observations and caveats: Some naive CD4 clonotypes, around 5%, turned up in common across a handful of donors. Generation probability values for non-shared clonotypes were lower than those for clonotypes shared by all four donors.

As concerns this clone: Its antigen is not identified. At the DNA level, this CDR3 is encoded by other sequences in the same sample as well.

This clonotype was sampled from a man between 18 and 29 years old in good health. The sample comprised naive CD8+ T cells sorted from blood. V and J are TRBV7-2 and TRBJ1-3; the D is unclear. The DNA for the CDR3 is TGTGCCAGCAGCTTAGGGGGATCTGGAAACACCATATATTTT. Its protein product is CASSLGGSGNTIYF.